A single sample gave rise to the 24 T cell receptor beta chains below, sequenced in a study of blood T cell repertoires in COVID-19. Here immunoSEQ multiplex PCR was the method, and the copy in TCRdb shows in-frame clones only, minus some. The sample carries more than 65,000 clones, just under 80% recorded once. Input material: peripheral blood. All receptors come from a human donor in a cohort sampled during active COVID-19.

The V gene is TRBV7-2, the J gene TRBJ2-1; a possible D gene is TRBD1 (6 bases). Trimming removed 5 bases at V and 4 bases at J, with 9 bases between. The V gene's germline CDR1 is SGHTA and CDR2 FQGNSA. The CDR3 is made up of 13 amino acids. This chain's CDR3 is CASSQGSYNEQFF. CDR3 bases: TGTGCCAGCAGCCAGGGGTCTTACAATGAGCAGTTCTTC.

V gene TRBV6-5 combines with J gene TRBJ1-5; D is possibly TRBD1 (5 bases). CDR1 and CDR2 (germline): MNHEY, SVGAGI. V lost 6 bases, J lost 9 bases, and 18 bases lay in between. The CDR3 spans 14 residues. The CDR3 spells CASSYGAFGAPQHF. The DNA for the CDR3 is TGTGCCAGCAGCTACGGGGCTTTCGGCGCGCCCCAGCATTTT.

The chain joins TRBV18 to TRBJ1-3; the D is unclear. V was shortened by 3 bases and J by 0 bases, with 12 bases between the two germline ends. This CDR3 spans 16 amino acids. CDR1 and CDR2 from the germline V gene are KGHSH and LQKENI. The chain's CDR3 is CASSPADGSSGNTIYF. The CDR3 bases are TGTGCCAGCTCACCGGCAGACGGGAGCTCTGGAAACACCATATATTTT.

About this clone: The junction departs from the called germline gene at one end, perhaps through a read error. This chain connects TRBV5-1 to TRBJ1-3; perhaps TRBD1 as D (6 bases). CDR3 length: 14 residues. In germline, CDR1 is SGHRS, CDR2 YFSETQ. CDR3 DNA: TGCGCCAGCAGTTTGGACAGCTCTGGAAACACCATATATTTT. The encoded protein is CASSLDSSGNTIYF.

The rearrangement links TRBV2 to TRBJ1-4; D perhaps matches TRBD1 (6 bases). The CDR3 runs 14 residues. Germline CDR1 reads SNHLY; CDR2 reads FYNNEI. The V gene lost 4 bases and the J gene lost 6 bases, with 12 bases spanning the gap. The CDR3 DNA is TGTGCCAGCAGTGCACAGGGTGGGGATGAAAAACTGTTTTTT. Translated, it gives CASSAQGGDEKLFF.

The chain uses TRBV9 and TRBJ2-1; 9 positions agree with TRBD2. Germline CDR1 reads SGDLS; CDR2 reads YYNGEE. The CDR3 is 15 amino acids. V shed 4 bases, J shed 7 bases, and the junction held 9 bases outside the gene matches. Here the CDR3 reads CASSRGREGWNEQFF. The CDR3 nucleotides read TGTGCCAGCAGCCGGGGGCGGGAGGGTTGGAATGAGCAGTTCTTC.

Only one count was recorded for this clone. The rearrangement links TRBV5-1 to TRBJ2-7; D may be TRBD2 (5 bases). Trimming left V 1 base short and J 4 bases short, with 15 bases between. Looked up from germline, CDR1 is SGHRS and CDR2 is YFSETQ. The CDR3 spans 15 residues. The CDR3 loop is CASSLYLGSTYEQYF. The CDR3 nucleotides are TGCGCCAGCAGCTTGTATCTGGGGAGTACGTACGAGCAGTACTTC.

This rearrangement joins TRBV9 to TRBJ2-2, with D possibly TRBD2 on 6 matching bases. The CDR3 is 15 residues long. Germline V lookup: CDR1 SGDLS, CDR2 YYNGEE. The V end was cut by 4 bases, the J end by 4 bases, with 14 bases between. The CDR3 DNA reads TGTGCCAGCAGCCCCTTCGGGAGCGCCACCGGGGAGCTGTTTTTT. Translating gives CASSPFGSATGELFF. Looking up the rest from reference TRBV9 and TRBJ2-2 gives the full variable domain: DSGVTQTPKHLITATGQRVTLRCSPRSGDLSVYWYQQSLDQGLQFLIQYYNGEERAKGNILERFSAQQFPDLHSELNLSSLELGDSALYFCASSPFGSATGELFFGEGSRLTVL.

This clone was detected only a few times. V is TRBV19 and J is TRBJ2-5, with 8 bases that match TRBD1. V dropped 2 bases and J dropped 1; count of bases not matched to a gene: 12. Germline V gene sequence: CDR1 LNHDA, CDR2 SQIVND (reference sequence). The CDR3 covers 18 residues. The CDR3 DNA reads TGTGCCAGTAGTATAAACCTCCTGGGGACAGGATTCCAAGAGACCCAGTACTTC. Translated: CASSINLLGTGFQETQYF.

The chain uses TRBV15 and TRBJ1-1, with D possibly being TRBD1 (5 bases). V shed 1 base and J shed 2 bases, with 14 bases lying between them. Germline assignment: CDR1 LNHNV and CDR2 YYDKDF (reference sequence). CDR3 length equals 16 residues. Written as DNA, the CDR3 is TGTGCCACCAGCAGAGGGGGAGGGGAGGGAAACACTGAAGCTTTCTTT. This sequence encodes CATSRGGGEGNTEAFF.

This chain uses TRBV5-1 with TRBJ2-1; the D gene is possibly TRBD1 (6 bases). The germline V gene encodes CDR1 SGHRS and CDR2 YFSETQ. V shed 0 bases and J shed 4 bases, with 8 bases lying between them. The CDR3 totals 14 residues. The CDR3 is CASSLEGGYNEQFF. The DNA of the CDR3 is TGCGCCAGCAGCTTGGAAGGGGGATACAATGAGCAGTTCTTC. The variable domain in full, with the rest retrieved from reference TRBV5-1 and TRBJ2-1, is KAGVTQTPRYLIKTRGQQVTLSCSPISGHRSVSWYQQTPGQGLQFLFEYFSETQRNKGNFPGRFSGRQFSNSRSEMNVSTLELGDSALYLCASSLEGGYNEQFFGPGTRLTVL.

The chain joins TRBV18 to TRBJ2-7; tentatively, D is TRBD2 (5 bases). Germline CDR1 reads KGHSH; CDR2 reads LQKENI. This CDR3 spans 13 amino acids. Trimming cost V 2 bases and J 1 base, with 6 bases left between them. The CDR3 here is CASSPRESYEQYF. The DNA for the CDR3 is TGTGCCAGCTCACCAAGGGAGTCCTACGAGCAGTACTTC.

This clone appeared once. The chain combines TRBV2 with TRBJ2-7; D not certain. CDR1 is SNHLY and CDR2 is FYNNEI in the germline V gene. The germline V and J ends were trimmed by 8 bases and 5 bases, with 16 bases remaining between them. This CDR3 region has 13 residues. The DNA for the CDR3 is TGTGCCAGCCAACCCTTGGGCGCCAACGAGCAGTACTTC. Its translation: CASQPLGANEQYF.

The chain couples TRBV10-1 to TRBJ2-5, with D possibly TRBD2 on 5 matching bases. This CDR3 has 15 residues. The V gene's germline CDR1 is WNHNN and CDR2 SYGVQD (reference sequence). The V end lost 2 bases, the J end lost 2 bases, and 12 bases lay between the germline ends. The CDR3 here is CASSEGGFAQETQYF. In DNA form, the CDR3 reads TGCGCCAGCAGTGAGGGCGGGTTCGCGCAAGAGACCCAGTACTTC.

This sequence joins TRBV5-5 and TRBJ2-7; D gene uncertain. V lost 0 bases and J 3 bases, leaving 7 bases between the germline ends. The CDR3 extends over 13 amino acids. Germline CDR1 SGHKS, CDR2 YYEKEE (reference sequence). CDR3 protein: CASSLAADYEQYF. The CDR3 DNA sequence: TGTGCCAGCAGCTTGGCTGCGGACTACGAGCAGTACTTC. The full variable domain, with the rest looked up from reference TRBV5-5 and TRBJ2-7, is DAGVTQSPTHLIKTRGQQVTLRCSPISGHKSVSWYQQVLGQGPQFIFQYYEKEERGRGNFPDRFSARQFPNYSSELNVNALLLGDSALYLCASSLAADYEQYFGPGTRLTVT.

The rearrangement joins TRBV27 to TRBJ2-3; the match to TRBD2 covers 9 bases. V gave up 2 bases and J gave up 7 bases; unmatched junction bases: 7. The germline V gene has CDR1 MNHEY and CDR2 SMNVEV (reference sequence). This CDR3 has 15 amino acids. CDR3: CASSLMTSGANTQYF. The DNA of the CDR3 is TGTGCCAGCAGTTTAATGACTAGCGGCGCAAATACGCAGTATTTT.

This chain connects TRBV3-1 (or the pseudogene TRBV3-2) to TRBJ2-6, with 7 bases that match TRBD1. Germline loops: CDR1 LGHDT, CDR2 YNNKEL (reference sequence). J lost 1 base, V lost 3 bases, and 15 bases had no gene match. The CDR3 consists of 20 residues. The CDR3 DNA is TGTGCCAGCAGCCAGGAGTTAGGACAGGCGGAACCGTCTGGGGCCAACGTCCTGACTTTC. The encoded protein is CASSQELGQAEPSGANVLTF.

This chain links TRBV11-2 with TRBJ1-5, with 8 nucleotides matching TRBD1. The junction had 8 bases not matched to a gene; V was cut back by 5 bases and J by 2 bases. The CDR3 sequence is 16 residues long. Germline V gene sequence: CDR1 SGHAT, CDR2 FQNNGV. The CDR3 is CASSPGTGWGNQPQHF. The CDR3 DNA follows: TGTGCCAGCAGCCCCGGGACAGGCTGGGGCAATCAGCCCCAGCATTTT.

The rearrangement joins TRBV3-1 (or the pseudogene TRBV3-2) to TRBJ2-7, with TRBD1 as a possible D gene (5 bases). There are 14 residues in the CDR3. CDR1 and CDR2 from the germline V gene are LGHDT and YNNKEL (reference sequence). V was cut by 0 bases and J by 1 base, with 7 bases left in between. CDR3 in amino acids: CASSQEGVSYEQYF. As DNA, the CDR3 is TGTGCCAGCAGCCAAGAAGGGGTATCCTACGAGCAGTACTTC.

This clone was observed once. The J gene is TRBJ2-1, the V gene TRBV28, with 7 positions matching TRBD1. The CDR3 runs 16 residues. Germline CDR1 reads MDHEN; CDR2 reads SYDVKM. After removal of 6 bases from V and 0 bases from J, the junction contained 8 bases not matched to a gene. The CDR3 region is CASRRDSSSSYNEQFF. For the CDR3, the DNA is TGTGCCAGCAGACGGGACAGCTCGAGCTCCTACAATGAGCAGTTCTTC.

This chain links TRBV4-2 with TRBJ1-1; a possible D gene is TRBD1 (6 bases). Germline V gene lookup returns CDR1 LGHNA and CDR2 YNFKEQ. This CDR3 comprises 14 residues. V shed 5 bases and J shed 4 bases, with 14 bases lying between them. The CDR3 region is CASSAGGAGTEAFF. DNA of the CDR3: TGTGCCAGCAGCGCGGGGGGCGCCGGCACTGAAGCTTTCTTT.

The chain has TRBV19 and TRBJ2-2; D remains ambiguous. This CDR3 is built from 13 residues. Trimming took off 7 bases at V and 1 base at J, with 7 bases between the two ends. CDR1 and CDR2 (germline): LNHDA, SQIVND (reference sequence). The CDR3 reads CASTRRNTGELFF. CDR3 sequence (DNA): TGTGCCAGTACGCGGCGGAACACCGGGGAGCTGTTTTTT.

This chain uses TRBV19 with TRBJ2-3; 11 bases are shared with TRBD2. The CDR3 spans 16 residues. Germline CDR1 LNHDA, CDR2 SQIVND (reference sequence). Trimming at V came to 6 bases and at J to 3 bases, leaving 8 bases not matched to a gene. The CDR3 DNA is TGTGCCAGTAGCCTCACTAGCGGGAGTGGAACAGATACGCAGTATTTT. Protein sequence: CASSLTSGSGTDTQYF.

This clone showed up just a few times. The chain combines TRBV5-1 with TRBJ2-2; tentatively, D is TRBD2 (6 bases). CDR1 SGHRS and CDR2 YFSETQ come from the germline V gene. The CDR3 is 16 residues long. Trimming cost V 4 bases and J 5 bases, with 18 bases left between them. The CDR3 DNA is TGCGCCAGCAGCCTGAAAATGGGACGGGAGACCGGGGAGCTGTTTTTT. Amino acids: CASSLKMGRETGELFF.